The sequence of this T cell receptor (beta chain) was determined in a study of T cell repertoires and Cas9 in healthy adults. Study-level background: Multi-effector potency, cytotoxicity and lineage were assessed in SpCas9-reactive CD4 and CD8 T cells. Overall study findings and caveats: In vitro, SpCas9-reactive Tregs were reported to curb effector T cell proliferation and function.

Data came from immunoSEQ multiplex PCR; TCRdb stores just in-frame clones and leaves some out. This table has 20,000 to 25,000 clones, about 89% appearing once. The CDR3 runs 13 residues. Germline values: CDR1 MNHEY, CDR2 SMNVEV (reference sequence). Trimming left V 3 bases short and J 5 bases short, with 10 bases between. A note on this clone: Its antigen is not known.

The rearrangement links TRBV27 to TRBJ2-5; possible D gene TRBD1, 6 bases. This clonotype was sampled from a human donor in good health. The specimen was CD4+ effector T cells (CD127+, CD25-, CD137-, CD154-) from PBMCs; culture status not recorded. CDR3 DNA: TGTGCCAGCAGTTTTACAGGGTTGGAGACCCAGTACTTC. This encodes CASSFTGLETQYF.